The 16 T cell receptor beta chains below come from one sample, sequenced in a study of cytomegalovirus exposure and HLA in healthy donors. 60 Vbeta and 13 Jbeta primers were used in PCR. Libraries were prepared by immunoSEQ multiplex PCR; TCRdb keeps only in-frame clonotypes and omits some of them. Among about 99,000 clones listed, approximately 80% were seen once. The source material was PBMCs. All receptors derive from a woman aged 18-29 years in good health and CMV-seropositive.

The CDR3 region is CASSLSGLAAYNEQFF. CDR3 nucleotide sequence: TGTGCCAGCAGCCTTTCAGGGTTAGCGGCCTACAATGAGCAGTTCTTC. The rearrangement uses TRBV7-9 and TRBJ2-1; D is possibly TRBD2 (6 bases). This CDR3 has 16 residues. V lost 5 bases to trimming and J lost 2 bases, with 16 bases between them. CDR1 and CDR2 from the germline V gene are SEHNR and FQNEAQ (reference sequence).

The CDR3 region has the DNA TGTGCCAGCAGTCAGAGGACAGGGCAAGCTTTCTTT. Residues: CASSQRTGQAFF. The chain joins TRBV6-5 to TRBJ1-1; 8 bases map to TRBD1. With V trimmed by 5 bases and J by 9 bases, 5 bases remained unmatched. Germline V CDR1 and CDR2: MNHEY, SVGAGI. There are 12 residues in the CDR3.

The V call is TRBV7-9, the J call TRBJ1-2, with D perhaps matching TRBD1 (5 bases). Trimming shortened V by 4 bases and J by 8 bases, and 17 bases separated the two germline ends. Germline loops: CDR1 SEHNR, CDR2 FQNEAQ (reference sequence). This CDR3 is 14 amino acids long. The CDR3 reads CASSSQTVLVGYTF. For the CDR3, the DNA is TGTGCCAGCAGCTCTCAGACAGTTCTTGTAGGCTACACCTTC.

The genes are TRBV6-5 and TRBJ2-1; tentatively, D is TRBD1 (6 bases). The germline V gene has CDR1 MNHEY and CDR2 SVGAGI. The germline V and J ends were trimmed by 6 bases and 4 bases, with 10 bases remaining between them. CDR3 length: 13 residues. The CDR3 protein is CASRETGYNEQFF. The DNA of the CDR3 is TGTGCCAGCAGGGAGACAGGATACAATGAGCAGTTCTTC.

V and J are TRBV11-2 and TRBJ1-5; 9 nucleotides match TRBD1. Germline V CDR1 and CDR2: SGHAT, FQNNGV. The CDR3 runs 17 residues. V gave up 5 bases and J gave up 3 bases; unmatched junction bases: 11. The CDR3 nucleotides read TGTGCCAGCAGCCAACTCGCGGGACAGGGCTACAATCAGCCCCAGCATTTT. As protein: CASSQLAGQGYNQPQHF.

The chain combines TRBV29-1 with TRBJ2-7; 7 nucleotides line up with TRBD1. The trim removed 1 base at V and 7 bases at J, leaving 4 bases unmatched. The CDR3 is 12 residues long. Germline lookup yields CDR1 SQVTM and CDR2 ANQGSEA. In DNA form, the CDR3 reads TGCAGCGTTGAAGGGGTACAGGGGGAGCAGTACTTC. Amino acids: CSVEGVQGEQYF.

The gene calls are TRBV7-9 and TRBJ2-1; TRBD2 agrees at 13 bases. Germline trimming cut 5 bases from V and 7 bases from J; bases unmatched to any gene: 11. This CDR3 region has 17 residues. Germline V gene lookup returns CDR1 SEHNR and CDR2 FQNEAQ (reference sequence). The CDR3 region has the DNA TGTGCCAGCAGCCCCCGGACTAGCGGGAGTACTTGGAATGAGCAGTTCTTC. Residues: CASSPRTSGSTWNEQFF.

This chain connects TRBV14 to TRBJ2-1; D uncertain. V was clipped by 6 bases and J by 3 bases, with 6 bases between them. The CDR3 has 12 residues. In germline, CDR1 is SGHDN, CDR2 FVKESK. The chain's CDR3 is CASSQYYNEQFF. DNA of the CDR3: TGTGCCAGCAGTCAATACTACAATGAGCAGTTCTTC.

The chain combines TRBV4-2 with TRBJ1-2; tentatively, D is TRBD1 (6 bases). Trimming pared 0 bases from V and 4 bases from J, leaving 18 bases between. CDR3 size: 17 residues. Germline V gives CDR1 LGHNA, CDR2 YNFKEQ. The CDR3: CASSQDLEQGWFYGYTF. Here the CDR3 DNA reads TGTGCCAGCAGCCAAGATTTGGAACAGGGTTGGTTCTATGGCTACACCTTC.

This chain joins TRBV19 and TRBJ1-1; D uncertain. This CDR3 spans 12 amino acids. CDR1 is LNHDA, CDR2 SQIVND, per germline (reference sequence). Trimming removed 2 bases from V and 11 bases from J, with 12 bases in between. The CDR3 protein is CASSIPGGAAFF. In DNA form, the CDR3 reads TGTGCCAGTAGTATACCGGGTGGTGCCGCTTTCTTT.

The rearrangement links TRBV5-1 to TRBJ1-1, with 10 bases matching TRBD1. The V segment lost 0 bases and the J segment 6 bases; nucleotides outside the gene matches: 8. The germline V gene encodes CDR1 SGHRS and CDR2 YFSETQ. The CDR3 consists of 16 residues. The chain's CDR3 is CASSLGDRGGRAEAFF. The CDR3, as DNA: TGCGCCAGCAGCTTGGGGGACAGGGGAGGAAGGGCTGAAGCTTTCTTT.

V gene TRBV30 combines with J gene TRBJ1-5; D perhaps matches TRBD1 (5 bases). V was pared by 2 bases and J by 3 bases, with 8 bases between. Germline-derived CDR1 and CDR2 are GTSNPN and SVGIG (reference sequence). This CDR3 has 13 residues. CDR3 DNA: TGTGCCTGGAGTTCCGGACACAATCAGCCCCAGCATTTT. This translates into CAWSSGHNQPQHF.

This chain connects TRBV7-8 to TRBJ2-3, with D possibly matching TRBD2 (5 bases). V lost 0 bases, J lost 3 bases, and 13 bases lay in between. The CDR3 sequence is 16 residues long. In germline, CDR1 is SGHVS, CDR2 FQNEAQ. The CDR3 sequence: CASSLAWELGTDTQYF. CDR3 DNA sequence: TGTGCCAGCAGCTTAGCTTGGGAGCTGGGTACAGATACGCAGTATTTT.

The CDR3: CASRPGTSGYEQYF. CDR3 nucleotide sequence: TGTGCCAGCAGACCCGGGACTAGCGGGTACGAGCAGTACTTC. The chain employs TRBV6-5 and TRBJ2-7; 12 bases are shared with TRBD2. CDR3 size: 14 residues. V dropped 6 bases and J dropped 4; count of bases not matched to a gene: 4. In germline, CDR1 is MNHEY, CDR2 SVGAGI.

As DNA, the CDR3 is TGTGCCTGGAGCGCCGGGACAGGGTTTACAGATACGCAGTATTTT. Translated, it gives CAWSAGTGFTDTQYF. The rearrangement links TRBV30 to TRBJ2-3; TRBD1 matches at 9 bases. This CDR3 spans 15 amino acids. V was clipped by 3 bases and J by 3 bases; unmatched bases: 7. Germline-derived CDR1 and CDR2 are GTSNPN and SVGIG (reference sequence). The variable domain in full, completed from reference TRBV30 and TRBJ2-3, reads SQTIHQWPATLVQPVGSPLSLECTVEGTSNPNLYWYRQAAGRGLQLLFYSVGIGQISSEVPQNLSASRPQDRQFILSSKKLLLSDSGFYLCAWSAGTGFTDTQYFGPGTRLTVL.

This CDR3 reads CASSVSRGQGRTPATQETQYF. The CDR3 DNA is TGTGCCAGCAGCGTTTCCCGAGGACAGGGGAGGACCCCCGCAACCCAAGAGACCCAGTACTTC. This chain links TRBV9 with TRBJ2-5; 9 bases fit TRBD1. CDR3 length: 21 residues. V lost 2 bases and J lost 1; bases outside the gene matches: 21. From germline, CDR1 is SGDLS and CDR2 YYNGEE.